These 3 T cell receptor beta chains came from one sample sequenced in a study of human T cells and chemical hapten exposure. Via MiXCR, TCRdb re-called the RACE reads, giving one row per CDR3 protein. The profile covers tens of thousands of distinct CDR3 sequences, with under 13% appearing a single time and about 1.3% taken by the ten largest. Time point given: patch test 1, 2 weeks after DPC sensitization. Regarding treatment: therapeutic diphenylcyclopropenone sensitization with weekly scalp DPC. Source: whole blood, taken in connection with sensitization to the hapten diphenylcyclopropenone (DPC). These receptor sequences come from a woman aged 50 to 60 with alopecia areata. Some clones in this sample may be carry-over from other donors' samples.

This clonotype was picked up a small number of times. The V call is TRBV12-3 or TRBV12-4, the J call TRBJ2-2; D gene unclear. The ends were cut back, 5 bases at V and 4 bases at J, with 11 bases in the middle. The CDR3 is made up of 14 amino acids. CDR3 region: CASSKGAGTGELFF. The CDR3, as DNA: TGTGCCAGCAGTAAGGGTGCAGGCACCGGGGAGCTGTTTTTT.

This sequence joins TRBV9 and TRBJ2-7; 8 bases agree with TRBD1. The CDR3 totals 13 residues. After removal of 4 bases from V and 2 bases from J, the junction contained 2 bases not matched to a gene. In germline, CDR1 is SGDLS, CDR2 YYNGEE. CDR3 in DNA: TGTGCCAGCAGCAAACAGGGGGCCTACGAGCAGTACTTC. It specifies CASSKQGAYEQYF.

This rearrangement joins TRBV15 to TRBJ1-3; D is uncertain. The CDR3 is made up of 15 amino acids. Germline V CDR1 and CDR2: LNHNV, YYDKDF (reference sequence). V was cut by 2 bases and J by 0 bases, with 8 bases left in between. CDR3 protein: CATSRFSNSGNTIYF. Here the CDR3 DNA reads TGTGCCACCAGCAGATTTAGCAACTCTGGAAACACCATATATTTT. Full variable domain (missing parts from reference TRBV15 and TRBJ1-3): DAMVIQNPRYQVTQFGKPVTLSCSQTLNHNVMYWYQQKSSQAPKLLFHYYDKDFNNEADTPDNFQSRRPNTSFCFLDIRSPGLGDTAMYLCATSRFSNSGNTIYFGEGSWLTVV.